This T cell receptor (beta chain) was sequenced during a study of cytomegalovirus exposure and HLA in healthy donors. This CDR3 is built from 13 residues. CDR1 is SSHAT and CDR2 is FNYEAQ in the germline V gene (reference sequence). The PCR contained 60 Vbeta and 13 Jbeta primers. TCRdb's table, derived via immunoSEQ multiplex PCR, lists solely in-frame clones and lacks some. The sample holds 150,000 to 200,000 clones, about 85% seen once. On this clone itself: Its antigen is as yet unknown. At one end the junction does not follow the germline gene, possibly because of a read error.

Study-level points and caveats: The authors later found HLA-associated TCR beta chains more clonally expanded than equally common others. Earlier analysis looked at TCR beta V segments, and most were productive about 87% or about 30% of the time. Presence/absence analysis assumed near-uniform sequencing depth across donors.

The donors, nominally healthy at sampling, likely had unrecorded immune exposures. This TCR came from a woman between 50 and 59 years old in good health and CMV-seronegative. The gene calls are TRBV7-7 and TRBJ2-7, with a weak D call TRBD2 (6 bases). Sequenced sample: PBMCs. CDR3 loop: CASSLESGYEQYF. The DNA of the CDR3 is TGTGCTAGCAGCCTGGAGAGCGGGTACGAGCAGTACTTC.